The clone carrying this TCR beta chain was counted many times. What it recognizes is unknown. The record originates from a study of early T cells in non-severe SARS-CoV-2 infection. The wider study: Sequencing input comprised bulk RNA from unsorted whole blood; chain pairing was not available. Overall study results and limits: Using VDJdb, the matching emphasized anti-spike CD8 responses while missing private and CD4 specificities.

Each single cDNA molecule received a unique molecular identifier. TCRdb itself ran the 5' RACE reads through MiXCR, one entry per CDR3 protein. The profile covers roughly 83,000 distinct CDR3 sequences, with roughly 10% appearing a single time and over 7% taken by the ten largest. Germline values: CDR1 MNHEY, CDR2 SMNVEV (reference sequence). CDR3 length: 13 amino acids. Trimming cost V 0 bases and J 11 bases, with 11 bases left between them. The V gene is TRBV27, the J gene TRBJ1-5; D gene unclear. This receptor was identified in an adult who was a healthcare worker with PCR-confirmed SARS-CoV-2 infection or an uninfected control (not recorded which). The sequenced sample was whole blood, obtained at baseline. Written as DNA, the CDR3 is TGTGCCAGCAGTTTATCGGGCGGGCGGGCCCAGCATTTT. The encoded protein is CASSLSGGRAQHF.